This passage covers 29 T cell receptor beta chains from one sample sequenced in a study of PD-1 and CTLA-4 blockade in melanoma. Assay used: immunoSEQ multiplex PCR; TCRdb lists only in-frame clones, some missing. Among tens of thousands of clones listed, around 90% were seen once. Here the sequenced sample was CD8+ T cells from peripheral blood, taken from a patient given anti-PD-1 treatment. The source is a human donor with melanoma.

The chain uses TRBV29-1 and TRBJ2-5; D is ambiguous. The V and J ends lost 5 bases and 5 bases respectively, with 15 bases between them. The CDR3 runs to 13 residues. Germline V gene data show CDR1 as SQVTM and CDR2 as ANQGSEA. The CDR3 loop reads CSVPALSGETQYF. In nucleotides, the CDR3 is TGCAGCGTTCCGGCCCTGTCCGGGGAGACCCAGTACTTC.

This clone was recorded once. The gene calls are TRBV4-2 and TRBJ2-3, with no clear D. Germline CDR1 is LGHNA and CDR2 is YNFKEQ. Trimming pared 0 bases from V and 6 bases from J, leaving 7 bases between. The CDR3 extends over 13 amino acids. This CDR3 is CASSQDLEDTQYF. The CDR3 DNA sequence: TGTGCCAGCAGCCAAGACTTAGAGGATACGCAGTATTTT.

CDR3 sequence (DNA): TGTGCCAGCAGCCAAGTTCAGGGGGGCTCCTACAATGAGCAGTTCTTC. It encodes CASSQVQGGSYNEQFF. The chain joins TRBV14 to TRBJ2-1; weak D call: TRBD1 (7 bases). Looked up from germline, CDR1 is SGHDN and CDR2 is FVKESK. The CDR3 has 16 amino acids. Trimming cost V 1 base and J 0 bases, with 10 bases left between them.

J is TRBJ2-7 and V is TRBV13; D is unclear. Trimming left V 7 bases short and J 2 bases short, with 9 bases between. The CDR3 consists of 12 residues. The germline V gene encodes CDR1 PRHDT and CDR2 FYEKMQ (reference sequence). The CDR3 DNA sequence: TGTGCCAGCAAAAAAGGGACCTACGAGCAGTACTTC. Protein sequence: CASKKGTYEQYF.

The rearrangement uses TRBV25-1 and TRBJ1-1; possible D gene TRBD1, 6 bases. V lost 7 bases to trimming and J lost 1 base, with 13 bases between them. Looked up from germline, CDR1 is MGHDK and CDR2 is SYGVNS. CDR3 size: 14 residues. In nucleotides, the CDR3 is TGTGCCAGCACCAGAGGGGGTTGGAACACTGAAGCTTTCTTT. Protein: CASTRGGWNTEAFF.

This clone has just one count. The rearrangement joins TRBV4-1 to TRBJ2-5; D possibly corresponds to TRBD1 (5 bases). Trimming left V 0 bases short and J 4 bases short, with 12 bases between. The CDR3 loop spans 15 amino acids. CDR1 is MGHRA, CDR2 YSYEKL, per germline. CDR3 sequence: CASSQDRQGIETQYF. DNA for the CDR3: TGCGCCAGCAGCCAAGACCGTCAGGGCATAGAGACCCAGTACTTC.

This clone was seen only once. The chain carries TRBV13 and TRBJ2-7; D is tentatively TRBD1 or TRBD2 (6 bases each). The CDR3 has 14 amino acids. V was pared by 3 bases and J by 0 bases, with 9 bases between. The germline V gene has CDR1 PRHDT and CDR2 FYEKMQ (reference sequence). This CDR3 is CASSLEGDSYEQYF. The CDR3 DNA reads TGTGCCAGCAGCTTGGAGGGGGACTCCTACGAGCAGTACTTC.

The chain is built from TRBV19 and TRBJ1-2, with D tentatively TRBD1 (5 bases). Trimming left V 2 bases short and J 2 bases short, with 6 bases between. This CDR3 has 13 residues. From germline, CDR1 is LNHDA and CDR2 SQIVND (reference sequence). The CDR3 loop is CASSIQGNYGYTF. The CDR3 DNA is TGTGCCAGTAGTATACAGGGAAACTATGGCTACACCTTC. Based on the CDR3 plus reference TRBV19 and TRBJ1-2, the full variable domain is DGGITQSPKYLFRKEGQNVTLSCEQNLNHDAMYWYRQDPGQGLRLIYYSQIVNDFQKGDIAEGYSVSREKKESFPLTVTSAQKNPTAFYLCASSIQGNYGYTFGSGTRLTVV.

The chain is built from TRBV9 and TRBJ1-1, with unresolved D. Per the germline V gene, CDR1 is SGDLS and CDR2 is YYNGEE. CDR3 length: 13 amino acids. Trimming removed 0 bases from V and 7 bases from J, with 10 bases in between. In nucleotides, the CDR3 is TGTGCCAGCAGCGTAGCTACTGGGAGTGAAGCTTTCTTT. It yields the protein CASSVATGSEAFF.

This clone showed up just once. The chain combines TRBV6-2 or TRBV6-3 with TRBJ2-3; TRBD2 might be the D (5 bases). Trimming removed 0 bases at V and 3 bases at J, with 10 bases between. Germline CDR1 and CDR2: MNHEY and SVGEGT. The CDR3 totals 15 residues. This CDR3 is CASSYSTLATDTQYF. DNA for the CDR3: TGTGCCAGCAGTTACTCAACCCTAGCAACAGATACGCAGTATTTT.

This CDR3 reads CASSLGRAEVVDTF. The CDR3, as DNA: TGTGCCAGCAGCTTAGGCAGGGCGGAGGTCGTCGACACCTTC. V gene TRBV13 combines with J gene TRBJ1-2; perhaps TRBD1 as D (5 bases). The CDR3 runs 14 residues. Germline V gene data show CDR1 as PRHDT and CDR2 as FYEKMQ (reference sequence). The V end was cut by 0 bases, the J end by 12 bases, with 17 bases between.

This clone showed up just a few times. This rearrangement joins TRBV30 to TRBJ1-1; 10 positions match TRBD1. This CDR3 spans 11 amino acids. The J segment lost 10 bases and the V segment lost 6 bases, leaving 5 bases of the junction unmatched. Germline lookup yields CDR1 GTSNPN and CDR2 SVGIG (reference sequence). The CDR3 here is CACRTGGRAFF. CDR3 DNA: TGTGCCTGCAGGACAGGGGGAAGAGCTTTCTTT.

The chain has TRBV3-1 (or the pseudogene TRBV3-2) and TRBJ2-1; D is uncertain. Trimming shortened V by 5 bases and J by 8 bases, and 16 bases separated the two germline ends. Germline values: CDR1 LGHDT, CDR2 YNNKEL (reference sequence). The CDR3 covers 14 residues. CDR3 sequence: CASSSILAADEQFF. CDR3 DNA sequence: TGTGCCAGCAGCTCAATTCTGGCGGCGGATGAGCAGTTCTTC.

The chain carries TRBV19 and TRBJ2-1; D unresolved. Germline V gene sequence: CDR1 LNHDA, CDR2 SQIVND (reference sequence). The CDR3 sequence is 15 residues long. Trimming cost V 2 bases and J 8 bases, with 16 bases left between them. CDR3 region: CASSIRSKGSDEQFF. Written as DNA, the CDR3 is TGTGCCAGTAGTATACGGAGTAAAGGGTCCGATGAGCAGTTCTTC.

The chain uses TRBV27 and TRBJ1-1, with a tentative D call TRBD1 (5 bases). Trimming took 7 bases from V and 5 from J, leaving 14 bases between them. In germline, CDR1 is MNHEY, CDR2 SMNVEV (reference sequence). The CDR3 contains 13 residues. As DNA, the CDR3 is TGTGCCAGCACCACGGACAAACGAACTGAAGCTTTCTTT. This gives the protein CASTTDKRTEAFF.

The gene calls are TRBV5-1 and TRBJ2-5; no clear D. Trimming removed 4 bases from V and 5 bases from J, with 9 bases in between. Germline V CDR1 and CDR2: SGHRS, YFSETQ. The CDR3 covers 12 residues. The CDR3 protein is CASSPNTETQYF. The CDR3, as DNA: TGCGCCAGCAGCCCCAACACGGAGACCCAGTACTTC.

The chain has TRBV5-7 and TRBJ2-6; no clear D. TRBV5-7 is flagged as an ORF with uncertain function. V lost 0 bases, J lost 0 bases, and 10 bases lay in between. The CDR3 consists of 17 residues. The CDR3 DNA reads as TGTGCCAGCAGCTTGGACCCATGCCTCTCTGGGGCCAACGTCCTGACTTTC. Its translation: CASSLDPCLSGANVLTF.

The chain recombines TRBV7-9 with TRBJ1-1; no definite D call. Germline V gene lookup returns CDR1 SEHNR and CDR2 FQNEAQ (reference sequence). Trimming cost V 5 bases and J 0 bases, with 13 bases left between them. The CDR3 has 15 residues. The CDR3 is CASSPWAEMNTEAFF. Written as DNA, the CDR3 is TGTGCCAGCAGCCCATGGGCGGAGATGAACACTGAAGCTTTCTTT.

The V call is TRBV5-4, the J call TRBJ2-7, with TRBD1 matching over 8 bases. V shed 4 bases and J 7 bases; nucleotides not matched to a gene: 10. This CDR3 is built from 14 residues. Germline loops: CDR1 SGHNT, CDR2 YYREEE (reference sequence). DNA of the CDR3: TGTGCCAGCAGCATGGGGGACAGGTCATTGGAGCAGTACTTC. Residues: CASSMGDRSLEQYF.

The chain joins TRBV30 to TRBJ1-3; a weak D match, TRBD1 (5 bases). V was trimmed by 5 bases and J by 3 bases, leaving 17 bases between them. This CDR3 is built from 15 residues. Germline V CDR1 and CDR2: GTSNPN, SVGIG (reference sequence). The CDR3 sequence is CAWPPRGDLGNTIYF. The CDR3, as DNA: TGTGCCTGGCCCCCGAGAGGGGACCTTGGAAACACCATATATTTT.

The rearrangement joins TRBV30 to TRBJ1-2; the D is unclear. This CDR3 contains 16 residues. Looked up from germline, CDR1 is GTSNPN and CDR2 is SVGIG (reference sequence). Between the trimmed V and J ends, which lost 0 bases and 1 base, there was a span of 15 bases. The CDR3 DNA follows: TGTGCCTGGAGTGTACGAGAAGGACTCATTAACTATGGCTACACCTTC. It yields the protein CAWSVREGLINYGYTF.

The chain carries TRBV25-1 and TRBJ1-1; no clear D. Germline CDR1 and CDR2: MGHDK and SYGVNS. V lost 7 bases to trimming and J lost 2 bases, with 11 bases between them. The CDR3 contains 13 residues. CDR3 protein: CASTYQENTEAFF. CDR3 DNA: TGTGCCAGCACCTATCAGGAAAACACTGAAGCTTTCTTT.

The rearrangement links TRBV4-1 to TRBJ2-1, with D possibly being TRBD1 (6 bases). CDR1 MGHRA and CDR2 YSYEKL come from the germline V gene. The CDR3 loop spans 13 amino acids. The V and J ends lost 1 base and 9 bases respectively, with 10 bases between them. CDR3: CASSQGWGREQFF. For the CDR3, the DNA is TGCGCCAGCAGCCAAGGTTGGGGGCGTGAGCAGTTCTTC.

The genes are TRBV6-1 and TRBJ2-6; TRBD1 is a possible D gene (6 bases). The germline V and J ends were trimmed by 3 bases and 0 bases, with 6 bases remaining between them. The germline gives CDR1 MNHNS, CDR2 SASEGT. The CDR3 contains 15 residues. The CDR3 loop reads CASSEGASGANVLTF. As DNA, the CDR3 is TGTGCCAGCAGTGAGGGGGCCTCTGGGGCCAACGTCCTGACTTTC.

V gene TRBV9 combines with J gene TRBJ1-1; TRBD1 might be the D (6 bases). Trimming left V 3 bases short and J 1 base short, with 13 bases between. Germline V gives CDR1 SGDLS, CDR2 YYNGEE. The CDR3 runs 15 residues. CDR3 loop: CASSASGVGNTEAFF. In DNA form, the CDR3 reads TGTGCCAGCAGCGCCTCAGGGGTCGGGAACACTGAAGCTTTCTTT.

This chain's CDR3 is CASSGQEAFF. CDR3 coding DNA: TGTGCCAGCAGTGGTCAGGAAGCTTTCTTT. This chain links TRBV28 with TRBJ1-1; D not certain. The CDR3 covers 10 residues. In germline, CDR1 is MDHEN, CDR2 SYDVKM. V was clipped by 5 bases and J by 8 bases, with 6 bases between them.

This clone has a single count. The V call is TRBV7-9, the J call TRBJ1-4; tentatively, D is TRBD1 (5 bases). The V end lost 1 base, the J end lost 5 bases, and 14 bases lay between the germline ends. Germline V lookup: CDR1 SEHNR, CDR2 FQNEAQ (reference sequence). This CDR3 contains 16 residues. This CDR3 reads CASSLENQGLNEKLFF. CDR3 sequence (DNA): TGTGCCAGCAGCTTAGAAAATCAGGGTTTGAATGAAAAACTGTTTTTT.

The chain links TRBV5-6 to TRBJ2-5; TRBD2 aligns across 8 bases. The CDR3 extends over 17 amino acids. V dropped 0 bases and J dropped 1; count of bases not matched to a gene: 8. Germline CDR1 and CDR2: SGHDT and YYEEEE. CDR3 residues: CASSLVRGRNFQETQYF. The CDR3 DNA reads TGTGCCAGCAGCTTGGTACGCGGGAGGAACTTCCAAGAGACCCAGTACTTC.

The CDR3 region is CATSREDWNTEAFF. In DNA form, the CDR3 reads TGTGCCACCAGCAGAGAAGATTGGAACACTGAAGCTTTCTTT. J is TRBJ1-1 and V is TRBV15; D is undetermined. The V gene's germline CDR1 is LNHNV and CDR2 YYDKDF (reference sequence). Trimming removed 0 bases at V and 1 base at J, with 6 bases between. CDR3 size: 14 residues.